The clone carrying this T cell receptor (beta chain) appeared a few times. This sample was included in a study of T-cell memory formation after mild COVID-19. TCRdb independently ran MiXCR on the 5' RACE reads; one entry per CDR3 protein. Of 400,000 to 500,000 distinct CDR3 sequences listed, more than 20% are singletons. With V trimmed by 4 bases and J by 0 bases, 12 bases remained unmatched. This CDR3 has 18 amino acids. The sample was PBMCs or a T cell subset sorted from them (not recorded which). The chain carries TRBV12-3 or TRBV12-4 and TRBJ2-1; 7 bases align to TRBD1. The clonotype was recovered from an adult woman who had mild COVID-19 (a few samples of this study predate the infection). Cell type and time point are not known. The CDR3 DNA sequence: TGTGCCAGCAGTTCCGGACAGGCGGTTTTGAGCTCCTACAATGAGCAGTTCTTC. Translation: CASSSGQAVLSSYNEQFF.